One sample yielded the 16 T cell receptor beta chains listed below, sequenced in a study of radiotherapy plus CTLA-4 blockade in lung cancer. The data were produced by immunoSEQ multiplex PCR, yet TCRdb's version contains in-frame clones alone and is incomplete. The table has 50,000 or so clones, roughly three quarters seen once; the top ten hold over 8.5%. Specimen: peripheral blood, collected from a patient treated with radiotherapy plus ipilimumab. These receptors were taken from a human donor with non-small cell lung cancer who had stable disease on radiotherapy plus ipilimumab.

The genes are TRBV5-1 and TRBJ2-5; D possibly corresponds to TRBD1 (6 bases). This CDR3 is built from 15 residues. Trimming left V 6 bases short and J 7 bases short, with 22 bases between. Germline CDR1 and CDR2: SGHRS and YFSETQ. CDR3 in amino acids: CASTPRDGQLGTQYF. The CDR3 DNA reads TGCGCCAGCACTCCCCGGGACGGACAGTTAGGGACCCAGTACTTC.

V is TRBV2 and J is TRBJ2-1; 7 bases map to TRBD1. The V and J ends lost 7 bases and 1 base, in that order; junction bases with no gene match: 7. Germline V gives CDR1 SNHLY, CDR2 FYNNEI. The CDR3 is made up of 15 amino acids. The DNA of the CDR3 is TGTGCCAGCACGGCCCAGACAGGGTCCTACAATGAGCAGTTCTTC. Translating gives CASTAQTGSYNEQFF.

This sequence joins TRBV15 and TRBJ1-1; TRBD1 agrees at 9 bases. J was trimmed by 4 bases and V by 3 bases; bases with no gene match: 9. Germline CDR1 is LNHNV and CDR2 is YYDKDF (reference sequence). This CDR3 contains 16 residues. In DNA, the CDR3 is TGTGCCACCAGCAGCGAAGTGGGACAGGGAGCCACTGAAGCTTTCTTT. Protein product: CATSSEVGQGATEAFF.

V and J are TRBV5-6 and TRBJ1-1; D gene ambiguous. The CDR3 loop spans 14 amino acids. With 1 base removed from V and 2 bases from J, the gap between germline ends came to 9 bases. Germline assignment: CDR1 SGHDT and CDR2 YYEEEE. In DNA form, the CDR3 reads TGTGCCAGCAGCTTGCCGACAAGAAACACTGAAGCTTTCTTT. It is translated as CASSLPTRNTEAFF.

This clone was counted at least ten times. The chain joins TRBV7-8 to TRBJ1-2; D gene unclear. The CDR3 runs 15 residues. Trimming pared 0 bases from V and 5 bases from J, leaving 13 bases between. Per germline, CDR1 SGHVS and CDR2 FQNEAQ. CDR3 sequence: CASSLAGSPGYGYTF. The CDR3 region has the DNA TGTGCCAGCAGCTTAGCGGGCTCCCCGGGGTATGGCTACACCTTC.

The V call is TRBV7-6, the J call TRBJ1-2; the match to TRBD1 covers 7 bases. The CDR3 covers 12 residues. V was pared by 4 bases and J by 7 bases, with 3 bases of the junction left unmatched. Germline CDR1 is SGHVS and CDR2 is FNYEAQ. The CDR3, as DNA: TGTGCCAGCAGCTCTCAGGGGGGTGGCTACACCTTC. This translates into CASSSQGGGYTF. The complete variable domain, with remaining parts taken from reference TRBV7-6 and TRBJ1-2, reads GAGVSQSPRYKVTKRGQDVALRCDPISGHVSLYWYRQALGQGPEFLTYFNYEAQQDKSGLPNDRFSAERPEGSISTLTIQRTEQRDSAMYRCASSSQGGGYTFGSGTRLTVV.

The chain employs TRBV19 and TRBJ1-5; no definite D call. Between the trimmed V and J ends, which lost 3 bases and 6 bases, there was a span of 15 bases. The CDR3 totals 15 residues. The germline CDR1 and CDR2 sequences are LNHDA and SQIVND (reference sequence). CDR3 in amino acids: CASSILPSGGQPQHF. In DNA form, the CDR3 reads TGTGCCAGTAGTATCTTGCCGTCGGGTGGTCAGCCCCAGCATTTT.

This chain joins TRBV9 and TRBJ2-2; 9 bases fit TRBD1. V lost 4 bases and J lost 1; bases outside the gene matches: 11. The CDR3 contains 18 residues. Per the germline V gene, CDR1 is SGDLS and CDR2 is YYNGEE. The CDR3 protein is CASSLQLGQGKNTGELFF. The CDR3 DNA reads TGTGCCAGCAGCCTTCAACTGGGACAGGGAAAGAACACCGGGGAGCTGTTTTTT.

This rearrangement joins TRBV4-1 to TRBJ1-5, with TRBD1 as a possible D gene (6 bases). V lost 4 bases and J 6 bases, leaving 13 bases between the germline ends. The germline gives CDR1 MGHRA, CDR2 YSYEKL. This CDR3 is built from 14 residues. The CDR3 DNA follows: TGCGCCAGCAGCCTTTCACAGGGAGTTCAGCCCCAGCATTTT. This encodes CASSLSQGVQPQHF.

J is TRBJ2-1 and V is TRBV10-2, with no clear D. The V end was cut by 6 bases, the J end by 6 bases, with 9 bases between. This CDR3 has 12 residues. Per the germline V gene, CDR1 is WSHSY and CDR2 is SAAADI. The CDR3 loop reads CASSPVINEQFF. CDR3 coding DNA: TGCGCCAGCAGCCCGGTTATCAATGAGCAGTTCTTC.

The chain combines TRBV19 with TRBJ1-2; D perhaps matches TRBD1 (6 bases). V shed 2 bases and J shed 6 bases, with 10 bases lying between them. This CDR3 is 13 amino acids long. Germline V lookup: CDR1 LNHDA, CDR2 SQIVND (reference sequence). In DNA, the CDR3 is TGTGCCAGTAGTATACAGGGGATCGATGGCTACACCTTC. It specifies CASSIQGIDGYTF.

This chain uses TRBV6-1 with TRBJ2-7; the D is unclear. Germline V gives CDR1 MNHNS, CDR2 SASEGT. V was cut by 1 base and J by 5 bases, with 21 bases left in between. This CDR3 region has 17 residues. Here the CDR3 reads CASSEDRYRALPHEQYV. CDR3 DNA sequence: TGTGCCAGCAGTGAAGATCGGTACCGCGCTTTACCCCACGAGCAGTACGTC.

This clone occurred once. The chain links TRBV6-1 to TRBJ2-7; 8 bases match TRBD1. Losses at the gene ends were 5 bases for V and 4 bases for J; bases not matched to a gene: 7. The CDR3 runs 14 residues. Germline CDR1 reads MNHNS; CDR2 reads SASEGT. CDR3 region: CASSSTGGGYEQYF. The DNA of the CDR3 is TGTGCCAGCAGTTCCACAGGGGGTGGGTACGAGCAGTACTTC.

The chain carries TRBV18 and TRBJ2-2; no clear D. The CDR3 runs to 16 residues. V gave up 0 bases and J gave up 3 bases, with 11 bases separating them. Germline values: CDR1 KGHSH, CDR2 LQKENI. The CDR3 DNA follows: TGTGCCAGCTCACCACCGGTGTACGGGTACACCGGGGAGCTGTTTTTT. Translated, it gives CASSPPVYGYTGELFF.

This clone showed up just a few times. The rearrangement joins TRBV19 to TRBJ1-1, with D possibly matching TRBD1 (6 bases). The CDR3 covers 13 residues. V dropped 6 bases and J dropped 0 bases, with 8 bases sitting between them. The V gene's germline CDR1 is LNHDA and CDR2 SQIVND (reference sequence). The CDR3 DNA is TGTGCCAGTAGCACAGGGATGAACACTGAAGCTTTCTTT. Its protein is CASSTGMNTEAFF.

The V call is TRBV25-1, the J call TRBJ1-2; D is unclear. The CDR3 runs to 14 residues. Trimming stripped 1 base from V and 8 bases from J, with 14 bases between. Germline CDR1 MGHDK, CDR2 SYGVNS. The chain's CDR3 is CASSELVTAGGYTF. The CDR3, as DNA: TGTGCCAGCAGTGAATTGGTAACAGCAGGCGGCTACACCTTC.